This TCR beta chain was sequenced in a study of blood T cells in healthy people across ages. Then a second PCR, running about 6 to 11 cycles, was carried out with a sample-barcoded 5' primer and a J-beta primer mix. TCRdb re-analysed the 5' RACE reads in MiXCR, keeping a single row per CDR3 protein. In the table there are some 800,000 distinct CDR3 sequences, just under 25% of which are singletons. Germline CDR1 reads DFQATT; CDR2 reads SNEGSKA (reference sequence). The CDR3 covers 15 residues. V lost 5 bases, J lost 4 bases, and 9 bases stayed unmatched. Details on this clonotype: The antigen is not known.

Each donor gave approximately 9.7 milliliters of peripheral blood. Each sample used at least 6 million PBMCs. Findings and limits, study-wide: Considered underestimates were the diversity estimates obtained from one million T cells.

These same records also appear under a second study, on T cells of mothers and their children. That paper adds: Mothers and children who were related shared slightly more overlap than unrelated pairs, but not significantly more.

The sequencing input was blood. V is TRBV20-1 and J is TRBJ2-5; 11 positions agree with TRBD1. This sequence was found in a boy between 10 and 17 years old in good health. The CDR3 protein is CSASGTGGFGETQYF. CDR3 nucleotide sequence: TGCAGTGCTTCCGGGACAGGGGGTTTCGGAGAGACCCAGTACTTC.